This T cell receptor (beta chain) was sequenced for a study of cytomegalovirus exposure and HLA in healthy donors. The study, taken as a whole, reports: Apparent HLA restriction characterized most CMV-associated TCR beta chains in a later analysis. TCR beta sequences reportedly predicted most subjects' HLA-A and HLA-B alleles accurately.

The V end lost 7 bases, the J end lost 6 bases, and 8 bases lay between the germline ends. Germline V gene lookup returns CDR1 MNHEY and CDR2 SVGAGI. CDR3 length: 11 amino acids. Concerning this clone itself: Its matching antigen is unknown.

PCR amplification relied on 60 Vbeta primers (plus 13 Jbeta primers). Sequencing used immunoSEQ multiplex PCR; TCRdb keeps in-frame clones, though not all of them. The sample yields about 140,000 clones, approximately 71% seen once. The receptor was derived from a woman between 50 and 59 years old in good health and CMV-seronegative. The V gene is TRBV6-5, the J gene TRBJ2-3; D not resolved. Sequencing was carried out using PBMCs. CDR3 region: CASKRTDTQYF. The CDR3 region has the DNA TGTGCCAGCAAGCGAACGGATACGCAGTATTTT.